This TCR beta chain was identified in a study of graft-versus-host responses after intestinal transplantation. In regard to this clone: The antigen is unknown.

The CDR3 has 15 residues. Produced via immunoSEQ multiplex PCR; TCRdb's table is partial and in-frame only. The data show 75,000 to 90,000 clones, roughly 91% seen once. The sequences come from unstimulated CD4+ T cells sorted from spleen or lymph node cells, collected before intestinal transplant. The rearrangement uses TRBV21-1 and TRBJ2-7; the table gives TRBD1 as D, unverified against the DNA. TRBV21-1 is a listed pseudogene. This TCR was sampled from a human donor who received an intestinal transplant. The CDR3 region is CASSKGASEGDEQYF. The CDR3 DNA reads as TGTGCCAGCAGCAAAGGGGCGTCAGAAGGCGACGAGCAGTACTTC.